This is a list of T cell receptor beta chains from one sample in a study of blood T cell repertoires in COVID-19. Produced via immunoSEQ multiplex PCR; TCRdb's table is partial and in-frame only. The sample gives 110,000 or so clones, more than 75% of which show up once; about 8.1% is in the top ten. What was sequenced was peripheral blood. These receptors all stem from a middle-aged woman with acute or convalescent COVID-19. The CDR3 runs from the conserved cysteine through the conserved F or W. D genes are given only for firm matches. The size entry is marked missing in some rows and otherwise reads once, few, many or a size class.

>TRBD1|TRBV5-5|.|TRBJ2-7
TGTGCCAGCAGCTCCGACAGGGGGCTGGGGGACTTC
CASSSDRGLGDF
>.|TRBV6-5|.|TRBJ1-4
TGTGCCAGCAGTTACTCTGAGGCCGGGGTTGGAGAAAAACTGTTTTTT
CASSYSEAGVGEKLFF
>.|TRBV6-2/TRBV6-3|.|TRBJ2-3
TGTGCCAGCAGCCGTGCGGGGCCTGGAGCAGATACGCAGTATTTT
CASSRAGPGADTQYF
>TRBD1|TRBV29-1|.|TRBJ2-1
TGCAGCTCCATCCCGGAAGGACAGGGGATCAACAATGAGCAGTTCTTC
CSSIPEGQGINNEQFF
>.|TRBV9|.|TRBJ1-4
TGTGCCAGCAGCGGAGGCGCAACTAATGAAAAACTGTTTTTT
CASSGGATNEKLFF
>.|TRBV6-5|.|TRBJ1-2
TGTGCCAGCAGTTACTCGGAGGGGTCGAGTGGCTACACCTTC
CASSYSEGSSGYTF
>.|TRBV5-6|once|TRBJ1-6
TGTGCCAGCAGCTTAAATTCAGGGCCTGGGGATAATTCACCCCTCCACTTT
CASSLNSGPGDNSPLHF
>TRBD2|TRBV5-6|.|TRBJ2-3
TGTGCCAGCAGCTTGATTAAGCTAGCGGGGGGGAGCACAGATACGCAGTATTTT
CASSLIKLAGGSTDTQYF
>.|TRBV9|.|TRBJ2-2
TGTGCCAGCAGTGAACGGGGGGCCAACACCGGGGAGCTGTTTTTT
CASSERGANTGELFF
>TRBD1|TRBV7-9|.|TRBJ1-4
TGTGCCAGCAGCTTACGGACAGGGGTGGAAAAACTGTTTTTT
CASSLRTGVEKLFF